These T cell receptor beta chains were read from a single sample in a study of a mutant IDH1 vaccine in newly diagnosed glioma. Their recognized antigens are unknown. Produced via immunoSEQ multiplex PCR; TCRdb's table is partial and in-frame only. This sample has approximately 60,000 clones, with about 81% found just once. The specimen was PBMCs, collected from a glioma patient whose treatment included an IDH1 peptide vaccine. These TCRs come from a woman between 40 and 50 years old with glioma. Some clones in this sample may be carry-over from other donors' samples. CDR3s include the opening cysteine and the closing phenylalanine or tryptophan. The order of the fields is clone size, CDR3 length, J gene, V gene, D gene, CDR3 protein, CDR3 DNA. D genes are given only for firm matches. Size is stated for part of the rows, as once, few or many counts, or as a class when the clone is expanded.

. | 12 | TRBJ2-1 | TRBV5-1 | . | CASSLGQNEQFF | TGCGCCAGCAGCTTGGGACAAAATGAGCAGTTCTTC
. | 13 | TRBJ1-1 | TRBV19 | TRBD1 | CASTDRGGTEAFF | TGTGCCAGCACTGACAGGGGTGGAACTGAAGCTTTCTTT
. | 14 | TRBJ2-6 | TRBV2 | . | CASNRDAGANVLTF | TGTGCCAGTAACAGGGACGCTGGGGCCAACGTCCTGACTTTC
. | 13 | TRBJ2-3 | TRBV30 | TRBD1 | CAWSKSGTGLQYF | TGTGCCTGGAGCAAAAGTGGGACAGGGCTCCAGTATTTT
. | 13 | TRBJ2-3 | TRBV6-5 | . | CASSFRYTDTQYF | TGTGCCAGCAGCTTCCGTTATACAGATACGCAGTATTTT
few | 14 | TRBJ1-1 | TRBV9 | . | CASSADTGNTEAFF | TGTGCCAGCAGCGCCGACACAGGGAACACTGAAGCTTTCTTT
. | 13 | TRBJ2-5 | TRBV30 | . | CAWSVRAEETQYF | TGTGCCTGGAGTGTACGAGCGGAGGAGACCCAGTACTTC
. | 13 | TRBJ2-3 | TRBV27 | . | CASSLGQLDTQYF | TGTGCCAGCAGTTTAGGCCAGCTAGATACGCAGTATTTT
. | 10 | TRBJ1-2 | TRBV6-1 | . | CASSLGSYTF | TGTGCCAGCAGTTTAGGGAGTTACACCTTC
. | 16 | TRBJ1-3 | TRBV19 | TRBD1 | CASTDRGHTSGNTIYF | TGTGCCAGTACGGACAGGGGGCATACGTCTGGAAACACCATATATTTT